This T cell receptor (beta chain) came from a study of T cell responses to AZD1222 COVID-19 vaccine. This CDR3 region has 15 residues. The V gene lost 6 bases and the J gene lost 4 bases, with 16 bases spanning the gap. From germline, CDR1 is SNHLY and CDR2 FYNNEI. Details on this clone: Its antigen remains unidentified.

Some clones are missing from TCRdb's copy, which holds only in-frame ones; the method was immunoSEQ multiplex PCR. The sample comprises around 140,000 clones, approximately 90% of which are singletons, and about 10% rests with the top ten. Broader study findings: Spike-specific TCR repertoires showed rising breadth and depth after two AZD1222 doses. Spike was spanned by vaccine-associated CD4 TCRs, with dominance at 160-218 and 743-854.

Sequenced material: peripheral blood, taken 28 days after the second AZD1222 dose. This clonotype originated in an adult who received the AZD1222 COVID-19 vaccine. This rearrangement joins TRBV2 to TRBJ1-3, with a possible D match to TRBD1 (6 bases). CDR3 bases: TGTGCCAGCAGATTCCCACAGGGTTCAGGAAACACCATATATTTT. This sequence encodes CASRFPQGSGNTIYF.